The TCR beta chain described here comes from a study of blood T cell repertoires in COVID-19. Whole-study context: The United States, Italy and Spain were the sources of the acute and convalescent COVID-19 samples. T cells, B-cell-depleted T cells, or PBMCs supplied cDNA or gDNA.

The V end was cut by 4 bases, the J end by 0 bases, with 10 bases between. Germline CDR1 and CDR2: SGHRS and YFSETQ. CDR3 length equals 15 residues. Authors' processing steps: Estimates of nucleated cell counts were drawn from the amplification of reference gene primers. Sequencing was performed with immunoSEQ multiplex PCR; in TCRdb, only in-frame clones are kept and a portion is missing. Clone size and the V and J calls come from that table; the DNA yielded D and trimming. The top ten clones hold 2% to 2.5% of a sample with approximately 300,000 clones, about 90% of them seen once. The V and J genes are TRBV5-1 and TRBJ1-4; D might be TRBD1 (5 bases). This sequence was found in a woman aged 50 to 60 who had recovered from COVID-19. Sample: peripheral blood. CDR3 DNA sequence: TGCGCCAGCAGCCCGGGGGGGGCAACTAATGAAAAACTGTTTTTT. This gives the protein CASSPGGATNEKLFF.